This record covers a single T cell receptor (beta chain). TCRdb itself ran the 5' RACE reads through MiXCR, one entry per CDR3 protein. The sample includes around 140,000 distinct CDR3 sequences, roughly 21% seen only once; the top ten take about 2.1%. This sample is drawn from a study of T-cell memory formation after mild COVID-19. The wider study: The two donors had largely donor-specific TCR clusters.

The TCR was taken from an adult woman who had mild COVID-19 (a few samples of this study predate the infection). Cell type and time point are not known. Material: PBMCs or a T cell subset sorted from them (not recorded which).

CDR3 region: CASSSDRIAAEDTEAFF. The CDR3 DNA reads as TGTGCCAGCAGCTCCGACAGGATTGCCGCGGAAGACACTGAAGCTTTCTTT. The J gene is TRBJ1-1, the V gene TRBV7-8, with D tentatively TRBD1 (6 bases). This CDR3 comprises 17 residues. CDR1 SGHVS and CDR2 FQNEAQ come from the germline V gene. Trimming removed 4 bases from V and 3 bases from J, with 21 bases in between.